Sequencing of this T cell receptor (beta chain) was carried out in a study of early T cells in non-severe SARS-CoV-2 infection. As for the study in general: Bulk RNA isolated from unsorted whole blood underwent sequencing; chains were not paired. Study findings and constraints: There was a bias toward anti-spike CD8 responses in VDJdb matching, which missed private and CD4 specificities.

This clonotype has at least ten counts. Its target is unknown. TCRdb ran MiXCR on the 5' RACE reads and lists one entry per CDR3 protein. The sample yields under 50,000 distinct CDR3 sequences, 3.5% to 4.5% seen once. This CDR3 is 13 amino acids long. Trimming cost V 0 bases and J 2 bases, with 5 bases left between them. Looked up from germline, CDR1 is SGHNT and CDR2 is YYREEE (reference sequence). This clonotype was obtained from an adult who was a healthcare worker with PCR-confirmed SARS-CoV-2 infection or an uninfected control (not recorded which). The chain has TRBV5-4 and TRBJ1-2; D is unclear. Sequenced sample: whole blood. The CDR3 region is CASSLAGNYGYTF. CDR3 sequence (DNA): TGTGCCAGCAGCTTGGCCGGGAACTATGGCTACACCTTC.